This T cell receptor beta chain was recovered during a study of cytomegalovirus exposure and HLA in healthy donors (dated by TCRdb to 2016 to 2017). A note on the overall study: In an earlier analysis of 587 of the donors, about 260 Gb of sequence data and some 120 million unique TCR beta sequences from about 190 million T cells were reported. An early release that covered around 590 HLA-typed donors contained about 300 gigabases of sequencing data and 75 million to 100 million unique TCR sequences. Rather than using new phenotypic data, the later analysis identified candidate immune exposures from TCR beta sequences and from how often those sequences occurred across donors. All discovery cohort repertoires had been generated using a single sequencing platform. A later genetic analysis took genome-wide SNP genotypes for about three fifths of the 666 donors and used that subset as a discovery cohort. The study used immunosequencing to profile the T cell repertoires of 670 or so subjects and linked those repertoires to cytomegalovirus serostatus. Among the approximately 400 genotyped donors, approximately 82% belonged to the genetic ancestry cluster associated with self-reported Caucasian donors. To predict cytomegalovirus infection status, the study brought together high-throughput TCR immunosequencing, statistical association of individual TCRs with disease status, and machine learning. Donor age, sex, ethnicity and CMV serostatus were compiled together with the repertoire data. The study aimed to test whether signatures of past pathogen exposure could be identified by cataloging public T cell receptors. The number of donors typed differed by locus, with about 629-640 for A, B, C, DRB1 and DQB1, more than 500 for DQA1, 600 to 610 for DPA1, and 472 for DPB1. A handful of DR-DQ haplotypes were handled as single units for association and clustering because linkage in the cohort was strong. An earlier analysis of roughly 580 of the donors used high-throughput TCR beta sequencing to judge whether each TCR beta V gene segment behaved as functional or pseudogenic. A separate validation cohort of about 110 different subjects was used in addition to the roughly 700-subject first cohort. On average, around 230,000 unique TCR beta nucleotide sequences were sequenced per donor among a few hundred genotyped donors of the cohort, with roughly 18% of those sequences being non-productive. In a later analysis, previously published TCR beta repertoires from more than 500 donors were re-analyzed and high-resolution HLA genotyping was added so that TCR occurrence patterns could be studied. Class I and class II HLA loci were covered by the typing at four-digit resolution.

Library prep was done by the immunoSEQ multiplex PCR assay. The multiplex PCR relied on a mix of 60 forward primers for TCR Vbeta segments and 13 reverse primers for TCR Jbeta segments. The CDR3 region of rearranged TCR beta genes was amplified from genomic DNA with a multiplex PCR assay. The Illumina HiSeq System was used to sequence the amplified TCR beta libraries as 87-base-pair reads. In the paper's pipeline: Across the roughly 700 repertoires, a later analysis counted 80 million or so unique TCR beta chains, approximately 10 million of which were shared by at least two donors. To remove PCR and sequencing errors, raw reads were error-corrected and collapsed into unique sequences using a nearest-neighbor algorithm that merged closely related sequences. To assign V, D and J gene segments, CDR3 sequences were aligned to IMGT reference sequences. For a sequence to be retained, a match of at least six nucleotides was required to both a V gene segment and a J gene segment. A rearrangement was called productive if the CDR3 had no stop codons and remained in frame with V and J, and every other rearrangement was called non-productive. Following IMGT convention, CDR3 was defined as the stretch from the second conserved V-encoded cysteine up to the conserved J-encoded phenylalanine. The earlier analysis of about 560 of the donors excluded any sequence lacking an unambiguous match to a single V gene segment. In an earlier analysis of a few hundred of the donors, V segments were called functional above 56.7% productive rearrangements and were called segregating when the between-donor standard deviation exceeded 5%. To diagnose cytomegalovirus status from the catalog of TCR beta chain sequences, a statistical classification framework was built. In a later analysis, TCR nucleotide sequences were compared against IMGT/GENE-DB human TR gene sequences so that V and J genes could be assigned. In a later analysis, CDR3 sequences and most-parsimonious VDJ recombination scenarios were assigned using the TCRdist pipeline. In a later analysis, each TCR beta chain was defined by its CDR3 amino acid sequence together with its V-gene family, and reads without a unique V-gene family were excluded. As a way to deal with suspected cross-contamination and a sequencing artifact, a later analysis dropped 640 or so nucleotide sequences that were highly shared and had low generation probability. For each public chain, a later analysis derived a clonal expansion index from normalized ranks of inferred template counts within each repertoire. In a later analysis, generation probabilities were computed with a VDJ recombination model fitted to out-of-frame rearrangements, and the resulting probabilities were checked against IGoR. A later analysis scored TCR-TCR, TCR-HLA and TCR-CMV co-occurrence with hypergeometric tests, applying a repertoire-size bias correction to TCR pairs. A later analysis estimated false discovery rates by permuting HLA or CMV assignments 20 times. In a later analysis, co-occurring TCRs were grouped using DBSCAN, and TCRdist sequence similarity was added for clustering within HLA-allele-positive subsets. Co-occurrence clustering excluded repertoires with fewer than 30,000 or more than 120,000 public chains, plus five with anomalous nucleotide sharing. TCRdb carries this immuneACCESS record with in-frame sequences only. Its versions omit some clonotypes, under half of them owing to an unresolved V gene in the studies checked, with the rest unexplained. V, J and clone size are taken as reported in that table, and D and trimming were inferred from the DNA itself. This sample gives roughly 180,000 clones in total; roughly 73% of them show up just once. About 8% of the sample is taken by the ten largest.

About this clone: What antigen it recognizes has not been identified. Germline and junction disagree at one end, which may indicate a read error.

The cohort comprised more than 550 healthy bone marrow donors. At the time of sampling, all cohort members were nominally healthy, though unrecorded immune exposures were likely present. The donor was CMV seropositive and was included in the group of 250 to 300 seropositive cohort members. A peripheral blood sample was provided by each donor, and peripheral blood mononuclear cells were used for TCR beta sequencing. The Qiagen DNeasy Blood Extraction Kit was used to extract genomic DNA from the blood cell samples. Based on the germline V gene (reference sequence), the CDR1 and CDR2 sequences are SSHAT and FNYEAQ. Its CDR3 holds 14 amino acids, cysteine through phenylalanine. Only CDR3 DNA is held: 42 bases, read in frame from base 1. General conclusions and limits of the study: Approximately 18 rarely observed V segments, including chromosome 9 orphons, were excluded from the earlier analysis of 550 to 700 of the donors because counts were too low. A later genetic analysis associated a missense DCLRE1C variant with V-gene and J-gene trimming of TCR beta chains, and an independent cohort replicated the association. Most TCR sequences were observed very rarely across donors, whereas some public TCRs were present in many individuals. Because the 87-base-pair reads could not distinguish some IMGT-functional V segments, including TRBV6-2 and TRBV6-3, those segments were excluded. In the study, 150 to 200 TCR beta chains were listed as associated with cytomegalovirus. A few of the identified cytomegalovirus-associated TCR beta chains were confirmed in vitro to be specific for cytomegalovirus antigens. A further reported finding was that TCR beta sequences accurately predicted the HLA-A and HLA-B alleles for most subjects in the first cohort. A cluster of highly shared sequence variants was judged likely to be a technical artifact of the sequencing pipeline. This cohort had only TCR beta chains sequenced, and the lack of alpha or paired-chain data limited which features could be detected. Several of the top co-occurrence clusters appeared to be linked to parvovirus B19, influenza, CMV and Epstein-Barr virus, according to a later analysis. According to a later genetic analysis, donors in an Asian-associated ancestry cluster had fewer N-insertions in productive TCRs than the approximately 710-donor mean. An earlier analysis of several hundred of the donors showed that most TCR beta V segments appeared in productive rearrangements either about 87% or about 30% of the time, which broadly matched IMGT annotations. The authors suggested that the approach could potentially be extended to other disease states and immunological phenotypes. The classifier was reported to diagnose cytomegalovirus status with high specificity and sensitivity in both the original and validation cohorts. Specific HLA alleles were associated with over 15,000 TCR beta sequences at a false discovery rate of 0.05 in a later analysis. Correlated functional status among segregating V segments might be attributable to linkage disequilibrium, but an unknown experimental factor could not be ruled out. In a later analysis, TCR association rates were found to vary across HLA loci, with the most associated TCRs seen for DRB1 alleles and the fewest for HLA-C alleles. Because HLA typing was unavailable for some donors at each locus, only the typed subset was used in association tests. CMV serostatus was the only immune exposure information available for the cohort. When HLA alleles, especially DR and DQ, strongly co-occurred, attributing TCR associations to individual alleles was difficult. Roughly uniform sequencing depth across donors was assumed in presence/absence analyses, although this assumption may not hold. According to a later analysis, most CMV-associated TCR beta chains appeared to be HLA-restricted, and the HLA associations seemed to be driven largely by CMV exposure. A later analysis found that HLA-associated TCR beta chains were more clonally expanded and had lower generation probabilities than equally common non-associated chains.

This clonotype was sampled from a woman aged 35 to 49 in good health and CMV-seropositive. The sequenced sample was PBMCs. This chain is built from TRBV7-7 and TRBJ1-3, and TRBD1 aligns with 7 junction nucleotides. The CDR3 region reads CASSPTGFGNTIYF. The DNA sequence follows: TGTGCTAGCAGCCCGACAGGGTTTGGAAACACCATATATTTT. The CDR3, completed at both ends by the reference TRBV7-7 and TRBJ1-3 genes, gives the full variable domain GAGVSQSPRYKVTKRGQDVTLRCDPISSHATLYWYQQALGQGPEFLTYFNYEAQPDKSGLPSDRFSAERPEGSISTLTIQRTEQRDSAMYRCASSPTGFGNTIYFGEGSWLTVV.